This paragraph covers one T cell receptor beta chain sequence. What it recognizes is unknown. This record belongs to a study of cytomegalovirus exposure and HLA in healthy donors. Study conclusions and caveats: The authors listed 164 TCR beta chains as cytomegalovirus-associated. Sequence variants that were highly shared formed a cluster that was likely a sequencing artifact. In a later analysis, V- and J-gene trimming of beta chains associated with a DCLRE1C missense variant, replicated independently.

The ends lost 4 bases at V and 6 bases at J; junction bases unmatched: 6. CDR3 length: 15 amino acids. CDR1 SNHLY and CDR2 FYNNEI come from the germline V gene. PCR was performed using 60 Vbeta and 13 Jbeta primers. Only in-frame clones appear in the TCRdb table, and some are missing; sequencing was by immunoSEQ multiplex PCR. Of under 200,000 clones in the sample, under 70% are singletons; the top ten hold roughly 2.7%. The chain employs TRBV2 and TRBJ1-5; 10 bases are shared with TRBD1. The sample consisted of PBMCs. The TCR was taken from a woman aged 40 to 49 in good health and CMV-seropositive. The DNA for the CDR3 is TGTGCCAGCAGTGTGCCCCGGACAGGGGGTCAGCCCCAGCATTTT. Its protein product is CASSVPRTGGQPQHF.